A selection of T cell receptor beta chains follows, all from one sample in a study of cytomegalovirus exposure and HLA in healthy donors. Measured with immunoSEQ multiplex PCR; TCRdb has only the in-frame clones, and not every one. The profile covers about 240,000 clones, with roughly 78% appearing a single time and about 0.5% taken by the ten largest. Sequenced: PBMCs. These receptors were collected from a boy aged 5-17 years in good health and CMV-seronegative. The CDR3 runs from the conserved cysteine through the conserved F or W. D genes are given only for firm matches. Rows may omit the clone size; those that give it use once, few, many or a size class.

>TRBJ1-2|-|TRBV5-4|-
CASSPPGQAYGYTF
TGTGCCAGCAGCCCGCCGGGACAAGCGTATGGCTACACCTTC
>TRBJ1-1|-|TRBV6-5|-
CASSSYRAEAFF
TGTGCCAGCAGTTCCTACAGGGCTGAAGCTTTCTTT
>TRBJ2-7|TRBD1|TRBV5-1|-
CASSLGQGPEEQYF
TGCGCCAGCAGCCTGGGACAGGGTCCGGAGGAGCAGTACTTC
>TRBJ2-7|-|TRBV11-3|-
CASSLAYEQYF
TGTGCCAGCAGCTTAGCTTACGAGCAGTACTTC
>TRBJ1-4|-|TRBV4-1|-
CASSQEGEKLFF
TGCGCCAGCAGCCAAGAGGGCGAAAAACTGTTTTTT
>TRBJ2-7|-|TRBV5-4|-
CASSPPGQNAYEQYF
TGTGCCAGCAGTCCCCCCGGACAGAACGCCTACGAGCAGTACTTC
>TRBJ2-1|TRBD2|TRBV18|-
CASSRLAGVTYNEQFF
TGTGCCAGCTCACGACTAGCGGGAGTAACCTACAATGAGCAGTTCTTC
>TRBJ1-4|-|TRBV11-3|few
CASSLRQSEKLFF
TGTGCCAGCAGCCTCCGACAAAGTGAAAAACTGTTTTTT
>TRBJ2-7|TRBD2|TRBV2|-
CASSLSGTSGTTGYEQYF
TGTGCCAGCAGTTTATCCGGGACTAGCGGGACGACCGGCTACGAGCAGTACTTC
>TRBJ2-6|-|TRBV5-4|-
CASSSQGRAGANVLTF
TGTGCCAGCAGCTCGCAGGGAAGGGCTGGGGCCAACGTCCTGACTTTC
>TRBJ2-5|-|TRBV7-9|few
CASSYIAVPAETQYF
TGTGCCAGCAGCTACATAGCCGTGCCCGCGGAGACCCAGTACTTC
>TRBJ2-5|-|TRBV5-1|-
CASSPVRTVQETQYF
TGCGCCAGCAGCCCGGTACGGACAGTCCAAGAGACCCAGTACTTC
>TRBJ1-6|-|TRBV10-3|once
CATKTGSSYNSPLHF
TGTGCCACGAAGACGGGGAGCTCCTATAATTCACCCCTCCACTTT
>TRBJ2-5|TRBD1|TRBV6-1|-
CASSGRTGKSGQTQYF
TGTGCCAGCAGTGGTAGGACAGGGAAAAGCGGACAGACCCAGTACTTC
>TRBJ1-2|-|TRBV4-2|-
CASSQETGSYGYTF
TGTGCCAGCAGCCAAGAGACCGGGAGCTATGGCTACACCTTC
>TRBJ1-3|TRBD1|TRBV6-5|-
CASSDRAGNTIYF
TGTGCCAGCAGCGACAGGGCTGGAAACACCATATATTTT
>TRBJ2-7|-|TRBV9|-
CASSPGLRYEQYF
TGTGCCAGCAGCCCGGGACTCCGCTACGAGCAGTACTTC
>TRBJ1-2|TRBD1|TRBV7-8|few
CASSADRGGYTF
TGTGCCAGCAGCGCTGACAGGGGTGGCTACACCTTC
>TRBJ2-1|-|TRBV2|-
CASSASWGEQFF
TGTGCCAGCAGCGCCAGTTGGGGCGAGCAGTTCTTC
>TRBJ1-1|-|TRBV19|once
CASSIEGLANTEAFF
TGTGCCAGTAGTATAGAGGGACTTGCGAACACTGAAGCTTTCTTT
>TRBJ1-1|TRBD1|TRBV5-1|once
CASSFEIGQGYTEAFF
TGCGCCAGCAGCTTCGAGATCGGACAGGGTTACACTGAAGCTTTCTTT
>TRBJ2-2|-|TRBV19|-
CASRSDTGELFF
TGTGCCAGTAGATCGGACACCGGGGAGCTGTTTTTT